This TCR beta chain was profiled in a study of cytomegalovirus exposure and HLA in healthy donors. Whole-study results and caveats: The authors listed about 170 TCR beta chains as cytomegalovirus-associated.

For this clone: The antigen is undetermined.

PCR primers comprised 60 Vbeta and 13 Jbeta primers. Source study methods: In a later analysis, some 10 million of tens of millions of unique beta chains occurred in at least two donors. Sequencing used immunoSEQ multiplex PCR; TCRdb keeps in-frame clones, though not all of them. V and J calls and clone size follow that table, whereas D and trimming were derived from the DNA. The sample gives about 120,000 clones, 70% to 80% of which show up once; 2.5% to 3.5% is in the top ten. This sequence originates from a woman between 40 and 55 years old in good health and CMV-seropositive. Sequencing was done on a sample of PBMCs.

The CDR3 loop reads CASMIQGTGVGETQYF. The DNA for the CDR3 is TGTGCCAGCATGATTCAAGGGACAGGGGTAGGAGAGACCCAGTACTTC. V is TRBV5-6 and J is TRBJ2-5; 10 bases fit TRBD1. Trimming cost V 6 bases and J 4 bases; bases outside gene matches: 12. CDR1 and CDR2 (germline): SGHDT, YYEEEE. The length of the CDR3 is 16 residues.